This T cell receptor beta chain was identified in a study of blood T cell repertoires in COVID-19. About the research overall: Researchers got acute and convalescent COVID-19 samples from the United States, Italy and Spain. The analysed material was cDNA or gDNA that came from T cells, B-cell-depleted T cells, or PBMCs.

This clone was seen only a few times. Germline-derived CDR1 and CDR2 are WSHSY and SAAADI. The CDR3 covers 16 residues. V gave up 3 bases and J gave up 5 bases; unmatched junction bases: 11. In the original workflow: Amplification of reference gene primers was used by the study to estimate nucleated cell counts. Profiled with immunoSEQ multiplex PCR; TCRdb holds only in-frame clones, not every one. The DNA gave D and trimming, while V, J and clone size come from that table. The table has under 45,000 clones, around three quarters seen once; the top ten hold around 27%. The TCR sequence derives from a man older than 75 with acute or convalescent COVID-19. The rearrangement uses TRBV10-2 and TRBJ2-5; 8 bases fit TRBD2. Sequencing used peripheral blood. CDR3: CASSEWTGGDLETQYF. CDR3 nucleotide sequence: TGCGCCAGCAGTGAATGGACGGGGGGGGATTTGGAGACCCAGTACTTC.